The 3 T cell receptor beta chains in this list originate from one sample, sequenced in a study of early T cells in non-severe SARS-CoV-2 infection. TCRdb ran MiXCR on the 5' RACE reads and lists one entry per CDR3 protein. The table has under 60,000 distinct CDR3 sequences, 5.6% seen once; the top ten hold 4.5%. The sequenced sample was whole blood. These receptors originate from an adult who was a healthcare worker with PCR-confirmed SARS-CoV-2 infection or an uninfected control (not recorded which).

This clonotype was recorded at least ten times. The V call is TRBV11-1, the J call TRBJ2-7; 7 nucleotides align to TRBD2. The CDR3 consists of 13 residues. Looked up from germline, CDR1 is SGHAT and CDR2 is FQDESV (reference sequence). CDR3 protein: CASQFAGENEQYF. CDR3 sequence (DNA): TGTGCTTCCCAATTTGCGGGGGAAAACGAGCAGTACTTC. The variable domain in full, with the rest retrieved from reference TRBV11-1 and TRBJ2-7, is EAEVAQSPRYKITEKSQAVAFWCDPISGHATLYWYRQILGQGPELLVQFQDESVVDDSQLPKDRFSAERLKGVDSTLKIQPAELGDSAMYLCASQFAGENEQYFGPGTRLTVT.

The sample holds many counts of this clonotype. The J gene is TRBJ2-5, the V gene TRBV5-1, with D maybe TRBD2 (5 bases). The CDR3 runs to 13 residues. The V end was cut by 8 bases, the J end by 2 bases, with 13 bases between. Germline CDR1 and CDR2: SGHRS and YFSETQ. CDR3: CASQRASQETQYF. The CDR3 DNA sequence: TGCGCCAGTCAGAGGGCCTCACAAGAGACCCAGTACTTC. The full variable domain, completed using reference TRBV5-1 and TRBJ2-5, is KAGVTQTPRYLIKTRGQQVTLSCSPISGHRSVSWYQQTPGQGLQFLFEYFSETQRNKGNFPGRFSGRQFSNSRSEMNVSTLELGDSALYLCASQRASQETQYFGPGTRLLVL.

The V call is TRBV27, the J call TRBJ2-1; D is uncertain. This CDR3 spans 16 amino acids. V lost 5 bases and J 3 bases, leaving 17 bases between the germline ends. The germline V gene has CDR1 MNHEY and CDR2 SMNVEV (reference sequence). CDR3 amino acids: CASSLKTPNFYNEQFF. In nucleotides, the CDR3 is TGTGCCAGCAGTCTAAAGACTCCCAATTTCTACAATGAGCAGTTCTTC.